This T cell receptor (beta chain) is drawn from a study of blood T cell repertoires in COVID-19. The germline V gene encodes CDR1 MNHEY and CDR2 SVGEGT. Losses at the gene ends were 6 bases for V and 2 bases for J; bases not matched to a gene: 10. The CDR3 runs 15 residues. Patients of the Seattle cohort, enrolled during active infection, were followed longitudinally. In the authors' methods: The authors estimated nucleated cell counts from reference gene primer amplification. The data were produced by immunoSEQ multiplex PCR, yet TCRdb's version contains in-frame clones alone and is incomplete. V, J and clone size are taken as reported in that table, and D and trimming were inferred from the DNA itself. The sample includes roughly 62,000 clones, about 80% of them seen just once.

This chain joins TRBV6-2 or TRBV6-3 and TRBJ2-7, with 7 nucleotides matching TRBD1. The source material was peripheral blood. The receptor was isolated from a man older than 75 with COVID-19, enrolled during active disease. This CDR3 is CASSASWDRTYEQYF. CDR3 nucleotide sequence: TGTGCCAGCAGCGCCTCCTGGGACAGAACCTACGAGCAGTACTTC.